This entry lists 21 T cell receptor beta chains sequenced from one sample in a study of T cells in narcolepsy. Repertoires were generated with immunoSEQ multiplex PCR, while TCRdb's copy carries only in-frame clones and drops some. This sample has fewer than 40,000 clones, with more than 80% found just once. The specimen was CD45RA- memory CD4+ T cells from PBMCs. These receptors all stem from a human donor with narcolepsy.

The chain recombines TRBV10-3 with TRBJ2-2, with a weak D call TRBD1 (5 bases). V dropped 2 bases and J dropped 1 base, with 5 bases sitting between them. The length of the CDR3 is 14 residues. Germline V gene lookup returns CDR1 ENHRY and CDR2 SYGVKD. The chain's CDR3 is CAISEGQNTGELFF. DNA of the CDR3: TGTGCCATCAGTGAGGGACAGAACACCGGGGAGCTGTTTTTT.

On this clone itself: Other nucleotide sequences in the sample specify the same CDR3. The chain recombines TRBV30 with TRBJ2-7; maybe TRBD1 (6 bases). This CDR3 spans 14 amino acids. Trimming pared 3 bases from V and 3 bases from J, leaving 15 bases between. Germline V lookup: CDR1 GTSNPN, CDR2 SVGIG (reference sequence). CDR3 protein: CAWSDRGNYYEQYV. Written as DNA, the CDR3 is TGTGCCTGGAGCGATAGGGGGAATTACTACGAGCAGTACGTC.

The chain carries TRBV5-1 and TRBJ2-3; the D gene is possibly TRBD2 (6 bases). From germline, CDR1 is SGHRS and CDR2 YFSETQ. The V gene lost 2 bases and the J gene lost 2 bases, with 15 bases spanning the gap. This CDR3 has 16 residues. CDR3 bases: TGCGCCAGCAGCTTATCGACTAGTCCAGCCACAGATACGCAGTATTTT. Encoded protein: CASSLSTSPATDTQYF.

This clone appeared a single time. The CDR3 DNA reads TGCAGCGTGGATCGGACAGGGAGGTATGAGCAGTTCTTC. Encoded protein: CSVDRTGRYEQFF. The V gene is TRBV29-1, the J gene TRBJ2-1, with 8 nucleotides matching TRBD1. The CDR3 runs to 13 residues. Trimming at V came to 6 bases and at J to 8 bases, leaving 9 bases not matched to a gene. Germline lookup yields CDR1 SQVTM and CDR2 ANQGSEA.

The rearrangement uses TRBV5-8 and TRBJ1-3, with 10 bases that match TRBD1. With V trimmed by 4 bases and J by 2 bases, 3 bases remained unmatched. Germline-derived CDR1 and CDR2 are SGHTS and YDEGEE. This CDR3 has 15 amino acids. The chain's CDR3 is CASSRDRGPGNTIYF. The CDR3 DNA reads TGTGCCAGCAGCCGAGACAGGGGGCCTGGAAACACCATATATTTT.

As DNA, the CDR3 is TGTGCCAGCAGCTCCGCAGACTCCCAGAGATACAATGAGCAGTTCTTC. Encoded protein: CASSSADSQRYNEQFF. The V call is TRBV13, the J call TRBJ2-1; no reliable D call. The CDR3 sequence is 16 residues long. CDR1 is PRHDT, CDR2 FYEKMQ, per germline (reference sequence). V lost 4 bases to trimming and J lost 4 bases, with 17 bases between them.

CDR3 loop: CASKDSMETQYF. In DNA form, the CDR3 reads TGCGCCAGCAAGGACAGTATGGAGACCCAGTACTTC. This chain joins TRBV10-1 and TRBJ2-5; maybe TRBD1 (6 bases). The V end was cut by 7 bases, the J end by 5 bases, with 11 bases between. CDR1 is WNHNN, CDR2 SYGVQD, per germline (reference sequence). The CDR3 consists of 12 residues.

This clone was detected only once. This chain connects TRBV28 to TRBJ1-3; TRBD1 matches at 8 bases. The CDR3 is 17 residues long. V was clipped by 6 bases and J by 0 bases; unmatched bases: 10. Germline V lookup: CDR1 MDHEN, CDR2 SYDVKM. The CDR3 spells CASSGQGLGSSGNTIYF. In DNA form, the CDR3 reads TGTGCCAGCAGCGGACAGGGATTAGGAAGCTCTGGAAACACCATATATTTT.

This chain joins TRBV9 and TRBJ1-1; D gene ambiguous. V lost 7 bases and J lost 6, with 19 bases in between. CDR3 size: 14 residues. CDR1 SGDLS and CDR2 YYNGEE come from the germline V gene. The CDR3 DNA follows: TGTGCCAGCTCTCAGAGGGCTGAAGTAGCTGAAGCTTTCTTT. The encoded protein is CASSQRAEVAEAFF.

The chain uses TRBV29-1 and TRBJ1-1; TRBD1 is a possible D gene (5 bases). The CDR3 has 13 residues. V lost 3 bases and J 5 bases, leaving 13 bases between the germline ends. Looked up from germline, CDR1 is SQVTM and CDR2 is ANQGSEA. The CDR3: CSVDPGRRTEAFF. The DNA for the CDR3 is TGCAGCGTTGACCCGGGACGGAGAACTGAAGCTTTCTTT. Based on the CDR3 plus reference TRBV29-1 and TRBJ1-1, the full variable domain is SAVISQKPSRDICQRGTSLTIQCQVDSQVTMMFWYRQQPGQSLTLIATANQGSEATYESGFVIDKFPISRPNLTFSTLTVSNMSPEDSSIYLCSVDPGRRTEAFFGQGTRLTVV.

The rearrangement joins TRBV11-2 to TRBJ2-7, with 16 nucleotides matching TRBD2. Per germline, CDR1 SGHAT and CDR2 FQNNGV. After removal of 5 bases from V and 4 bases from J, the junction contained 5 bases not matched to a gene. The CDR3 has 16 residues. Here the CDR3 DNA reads TGTGCCAGCAGCCCGGGACTAGCGGGGGGGCCTTACGAGCAGTACTTC. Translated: CASSPGLAGGPYEQYF.

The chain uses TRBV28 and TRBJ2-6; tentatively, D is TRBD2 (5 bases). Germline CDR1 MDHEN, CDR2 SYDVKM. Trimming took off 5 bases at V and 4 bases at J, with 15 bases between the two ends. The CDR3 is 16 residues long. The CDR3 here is CASSARTSAGANVLTF. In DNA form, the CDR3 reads TGTGCCAGCAGTGCGAGGACTTCAGCGGGGGCCAACGTCCTGACTTTC.

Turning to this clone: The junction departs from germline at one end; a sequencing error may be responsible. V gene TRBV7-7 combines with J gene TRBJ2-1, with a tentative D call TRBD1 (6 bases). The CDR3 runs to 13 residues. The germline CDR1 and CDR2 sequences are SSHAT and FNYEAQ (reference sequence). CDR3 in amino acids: CASSSGQNNEQFF. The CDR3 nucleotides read TGTGCTAGCAGCTCCGGACAGAACAATGAGCAGTTCTTC.

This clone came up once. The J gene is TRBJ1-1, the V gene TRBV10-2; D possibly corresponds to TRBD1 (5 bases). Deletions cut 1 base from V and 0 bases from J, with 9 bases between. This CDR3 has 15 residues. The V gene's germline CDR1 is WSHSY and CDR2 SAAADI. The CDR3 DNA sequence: TGCGCCAGCAGTGAGTGGGGGGGGATGAACACTGAAGCTTTCTTT. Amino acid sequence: CASSEWGGMNTEAFF.

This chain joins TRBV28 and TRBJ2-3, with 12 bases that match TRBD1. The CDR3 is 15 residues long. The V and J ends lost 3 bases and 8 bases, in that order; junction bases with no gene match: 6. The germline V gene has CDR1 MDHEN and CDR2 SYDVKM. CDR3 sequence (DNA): TGTGCCAGCAGTTTGGCTGGGACAGGGGGCATTACGCAGTATTTT. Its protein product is CASSLAGTGGITQYF.

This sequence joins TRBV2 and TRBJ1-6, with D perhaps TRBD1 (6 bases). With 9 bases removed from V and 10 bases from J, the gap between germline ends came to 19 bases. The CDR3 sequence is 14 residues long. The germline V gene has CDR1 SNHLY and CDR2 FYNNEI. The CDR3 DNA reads TGTGCCAGTTTCATTGGGGGGCAGGGGTCACCCCTCCACTTT. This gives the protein CASFIGGQGSPLHF.

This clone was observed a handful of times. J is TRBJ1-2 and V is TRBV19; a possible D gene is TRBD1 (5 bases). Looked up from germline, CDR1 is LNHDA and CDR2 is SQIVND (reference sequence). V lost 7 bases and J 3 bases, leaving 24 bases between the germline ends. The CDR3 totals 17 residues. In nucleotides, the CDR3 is TGTGCCAGTATTCTGGGGCCGGAGTTATGGGGCTACTATGGCTACACCTTC. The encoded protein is CASILGPELWGYYGYTF.

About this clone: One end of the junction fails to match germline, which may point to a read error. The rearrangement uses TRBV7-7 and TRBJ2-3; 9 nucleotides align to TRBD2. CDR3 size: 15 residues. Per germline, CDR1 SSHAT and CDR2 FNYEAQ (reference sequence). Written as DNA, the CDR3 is TGTGCTAGCAGTTCAGCGGGGGGCGTCACAGATACGCAGTATTTT. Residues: CASSSAGGVTDTQYF.

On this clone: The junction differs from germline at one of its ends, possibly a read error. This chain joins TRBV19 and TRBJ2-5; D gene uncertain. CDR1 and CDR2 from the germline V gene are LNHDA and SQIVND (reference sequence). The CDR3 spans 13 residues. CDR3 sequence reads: CASGIGLGETQYF. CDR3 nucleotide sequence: TGTGCCAGTGGTATCGGTCTGGGGGAGACCCAGTACTTC.

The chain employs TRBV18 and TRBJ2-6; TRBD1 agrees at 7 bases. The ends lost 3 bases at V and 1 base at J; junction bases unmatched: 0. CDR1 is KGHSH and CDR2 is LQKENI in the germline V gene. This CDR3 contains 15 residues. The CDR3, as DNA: TGTGCCAGCTCACCCAGGGGGTCTGGGGCCAACGTCCTGACTTTC. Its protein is CASSPRGSGANVLTF.

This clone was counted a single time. CDR3 nucleotide sequence: TGTGCCAGCAGTAGGACTAGCCAGTACACCGGGGAGCTGTTTTTT. This encodes CASSRTSQYTGELFF. The J gene is TRBJ2-2, the V gene TRBV11-3, with 8 nucleotides matching TRBD2. This CDR3 has 15 amino acids. The germline V gene encodes CDR1 SGHNT and CDR2 YENEEA. V shed 6 bases and J 3 bases; nucleotides not matched to a gene: 6.